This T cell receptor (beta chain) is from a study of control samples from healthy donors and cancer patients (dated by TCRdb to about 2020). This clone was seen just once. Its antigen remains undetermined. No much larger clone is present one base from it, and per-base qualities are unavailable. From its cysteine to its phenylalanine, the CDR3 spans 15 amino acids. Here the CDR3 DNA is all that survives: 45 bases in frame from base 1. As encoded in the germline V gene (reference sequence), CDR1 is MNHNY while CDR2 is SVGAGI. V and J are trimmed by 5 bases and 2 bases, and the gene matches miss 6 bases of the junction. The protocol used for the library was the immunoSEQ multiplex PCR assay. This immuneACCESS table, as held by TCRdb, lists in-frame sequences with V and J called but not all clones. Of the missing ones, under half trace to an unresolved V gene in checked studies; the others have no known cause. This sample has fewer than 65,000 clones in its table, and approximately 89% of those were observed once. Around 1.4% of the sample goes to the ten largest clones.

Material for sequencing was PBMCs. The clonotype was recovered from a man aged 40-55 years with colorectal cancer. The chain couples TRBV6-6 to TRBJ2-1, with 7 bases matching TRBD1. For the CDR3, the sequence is CASSTGVTAYNEQFF. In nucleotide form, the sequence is TGTGCCAGCAGTACAGGGGTAACCGCCTACAATGAGCAGTTCTTC.